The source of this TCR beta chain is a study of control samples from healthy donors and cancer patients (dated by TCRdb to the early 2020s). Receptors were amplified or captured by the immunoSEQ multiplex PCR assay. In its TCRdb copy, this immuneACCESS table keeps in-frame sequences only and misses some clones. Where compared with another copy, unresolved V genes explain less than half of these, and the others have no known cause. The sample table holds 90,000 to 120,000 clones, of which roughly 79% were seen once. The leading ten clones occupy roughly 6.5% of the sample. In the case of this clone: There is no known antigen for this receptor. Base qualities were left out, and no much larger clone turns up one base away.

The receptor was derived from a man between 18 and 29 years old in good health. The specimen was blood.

Here the CDR3 is given as CASSEGGIWGSDGYTF. The sequence in DNA is TGTGCCAGCAGTGAAGGGGGTATTTGGGGATCGGATGGCTACACCTTC. Recombination connected TRBV6-1 to TRBJ1-2; the D segment cannot be called with confidence. Between the V and J ends, shortened by 1 base and 6 bases respectively, the junction contains 18 bases. The germline V gene yields MNHNS for CDR1 and SASEGT for CDR2. The CDR3 runs 16 residues from the cysteine to the phenylalanine. Only the CDR3 part of the read is kept: 48 bases, read in frame from the first base.